This record looks at one TCR beta chain sequence and its context. Its antigen is undetermined. The sample is drawn from a study of PD-1 blockade in classical Hodgkin lymphoma. At the level of the study: Intravenous nivolumab at 3 mg/kg was given to patients every 2 weeks.

Study-wide points: It was reported that newly diagnosed patients had less baseline TCR diversity than healthy donors. Before treatment, complete responders showed about the same diversity as newly diagnosed patients.

Libraries were prepared by immunoSEQ multiplex PCR; TCRdb keeps only in-frame clonotypes and omits some of them. The data contain tens of thousands of clones, 89% of them singletons. Each patient relapsed following autologous stem cell transplantation, and prior brentuximab vedotin exposure differed. The germline CDR1 and CDR2 sequences are SGHVS and FQNEAQ. The length of the CDR3 is 16 residues. The V end was cut by 5 bases, the J end by 0 bases, with 16 bases between. V is TRBV7-8 and J is TRBJ1-1; unclear D gene. The source is a human donor with classical Hodgkin lymphoma. The specimen was peripheral blood mononuclear cells (PBMCs), collected before the second cycle of nivolumab. CDR3 region: CASSPNLGTVNTEAFF. The DNA for the CDR3 is TGTGCCAGCAGCCCAAACTTGGGAACGGTGAACACTGAAGCTTTCTTT.